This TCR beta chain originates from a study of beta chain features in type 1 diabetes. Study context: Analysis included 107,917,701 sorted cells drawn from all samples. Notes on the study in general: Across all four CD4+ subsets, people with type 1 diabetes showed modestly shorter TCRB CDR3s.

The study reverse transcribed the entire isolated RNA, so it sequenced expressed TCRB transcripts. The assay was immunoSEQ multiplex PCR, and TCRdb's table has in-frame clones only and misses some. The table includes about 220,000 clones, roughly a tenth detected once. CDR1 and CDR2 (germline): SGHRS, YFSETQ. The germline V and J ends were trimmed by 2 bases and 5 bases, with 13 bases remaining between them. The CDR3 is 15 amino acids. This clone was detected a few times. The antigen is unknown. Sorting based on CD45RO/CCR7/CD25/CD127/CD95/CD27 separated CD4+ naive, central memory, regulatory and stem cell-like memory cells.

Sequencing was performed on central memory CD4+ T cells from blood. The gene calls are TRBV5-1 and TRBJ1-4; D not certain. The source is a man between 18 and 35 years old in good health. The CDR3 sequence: CASSFQGPQNEKLFF. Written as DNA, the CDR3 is TGCGCCAGCAGCTTCCAAGGCCCCCAAAATGAAAAACTGTTTTTT.